One T cell receptor beta chain is described in this entry. The antigen remains unidentified. This sample is drawn from a study of spatial heterogeneity in lung cancer. Trimming removed 0 bases at V and 0 bases at J, with 12 bases between. This CDR3 region has 17 residues. TCRdb re-derived calls from the 5' RACE reads in MiXCR, one entry per CDR3 protein. The sample has 20,000 to 25,000 distinct CDR3 sequences; more than 15% are singletons. The time point is: sample taken at primary tumor resection. Findings and caveats of the study: Tumors with more nonsynonymous mutations had more expanded intratumoral alpha and beta TCRs.

The source is a female donor with early-stage non-small cell lung cancer. The input for sequencing was lung tumor tissue, taken at surgery. The chain links TRBV12-3 or TRBV12-4 to TRBJ2-4, with a tentative D call TRBD1 (6 bases). CDR3 amino acids: CASSLAGAWGAKNIQYF. The DNA of the CDR3 is TGTGCCAGCAGTTTAGCGGGGGCCTGGGGAGCCAAAAACATTCAGTACTTC.